The 5 T cell receptor beta chains given below trace back to one sample, sequenced in a study of blood T cell repertoires in COVID-19. Here immunoSEQ multiplex PCR was the method, and the copy in TCRdb shows in-frame clones only, minus some. The profile shows hundreds of thousands of clones, roughly 88% of them singletons. Sequencing used peripheral blood. The origin of the receptors is a woman in her twenties or thirties with active or convalescent COVID-19.

V usage is TRBV3-1 (or the pseudogene TRBV3-2) and J usage is TRBJ2-7, with 7 bases identical to TRBD2. Germline CDR1 LGHDT, CDR2 YNNKEL (reference sequence). J was trimmed by 4 bases and V by 8 bases; bases with no gene match: 11. The CDR3 covers 14 residues. The CDR3 region is CASGASGERYEQYF. For the CDR3, the DNA is TGTGCCAGCGGGGCGAGCGGGGAACGATACGAGCAGTACTTC.

The chain employs TRBV10-1 and TRBJ2-7, with 13 nucleotides matching TRBD2. Germline CDR1 WNHNN, CDR2 SYGVQD (reference sequence). Trimming took 6 bases from V and 4 from J; bases not matched to a gene: 6. This CDR3 region has 15 residues. For the CDR3, the DNA is TGCGCCAGCAGGGAGGGACTAGCGGGGCCATACGAGCAGTACTTC. This translates into CASREGLAGPYEQYF.

This clone has just a few counts. The chain has TRBV6-5 and TRBJ1-6; 7 bases agree with TRBD1. The CDR3 sequence is 14 residues long. Germline CDR1 MNHEY, CDR2 SVGAGI. V dropped 7 bases and J dropped 6; count of bases not matched to a gene: 6. CDR3 nucleotide sequence: TGTGCCAGCAATCGACAGGGTGGTAATTCACCCCTCCACTTT. As protein: CASNRQGGNSPLHF.

The rearrangement links TRBV25-1 to TRBJ2-5; no clear D gene. The CDR3 runs to 13 residues. Per germline, CDR1 MGHDK and CDR2 SYGVNS. Trimming removed 4 bases from V and 1 base from J, with 7 bases in between. The CDR3 nucleotides are TGTGCCAGCAGTGTAGTTGGCCAAGAGACCCAGTACTTC. Translation: CASSVVGQETQYF.

J is TRBJ1-1 and V is TRBV6-4; 7 bases match TRBD1. CDR1 MRHNA and CDR2 SNTAGT come from the germline V gene. CDR3 length equals 13 residues. J was trimmed by 3 bases and V by 6 bases; bases with no gene match: 4. CDR3 DNA sequence: TGTGCCAGCAGCCCGACAGGGTACACTGAAGCTTTCTTT. It is translated as CASSPTGYTEAFF.